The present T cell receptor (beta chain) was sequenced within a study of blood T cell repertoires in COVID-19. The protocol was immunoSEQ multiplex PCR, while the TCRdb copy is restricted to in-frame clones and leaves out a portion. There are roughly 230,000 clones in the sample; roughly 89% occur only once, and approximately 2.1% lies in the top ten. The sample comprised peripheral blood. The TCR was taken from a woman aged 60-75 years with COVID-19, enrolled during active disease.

This chain's CDR3 is CASTPPPHTNYEQYF. CDR3 sequence (DNA): TGTGCCAGCACCCCACCTCCCCACACGAACTACGAGCAGTACTTC. The V and J genes are TRBV5-7 and TRBJ2-7; D is undetermined. TRBV5-7 has ORF status, its function being uncertain. The CDR3 has 15 amino acids. Trimming took off 6 bases at V and 3 bases at J, with 19 bases between the two ends.